One and the same sample provided the 25 T cell receptor beta chains below, sequenced in a study of T-cell memory formation after mild COVID-19. MiXCR, run by TCRdb on the 5' RACE reads, gives a single entry per CDR3 protein. The sample carries hundreds of thousands of distinct CDR3 sequences, more than 15% recorded once. Source material: PBMCs or a T cell subset sorted from them (not recorded which). The receptors stem from an adult woman who had mild COVID-19 (a few samples of this study predate the infection). Cell type and time point are not known.

The chain combines TRBV20-1 with TRBJ1-6, with a tentative D call TRBD1 (5 bases). Germline CDR1 DFQATT, CDR2 SNEGSKA (reference sequence). This CDR3 region has 14 residues. V lost 5 bases, J lost 10 bases, and 18 bases lay in between. The CDR3 loop reads CSAGGRRTGSPLHF. CDR3 sequence (DNA): TGCAGTGCTGGGGGGAGGAGAACGGGATCACCCCTCCACTTT.

This clonotype occurred a few times. The J gene is TRBJ2-2, the V gene TRBV27; D is uncertain. Germline V gene lookup returns CDR1 MNHEY and CDR2 SMNVEV (reference sequence). The length of the CDR3 is 17 residues. V dropped 2 bases and J dropped 5 bases, with 18 bases sitting between them. The CDR3 coding sequence is TGTGCCAGCAGTTTAGGTCTAGTTAGCCTGTTAACCGGGGAGCTGTTTTTT. Its translation is CASSLGLVSLLTGELFF.

This clonotype was detected a few times. J is TRBJ2-7 and V is TRBV6-5; 9 bases line up with TRBD1. CDR1 and CDR2 (germline): MNHEY, SVGAGI. This CDR3 region has 14 residues. After removal of 6 bases from V and 2 bases from J, the junction contained 5 bases not matched to a gene. The CDR3 loop reads CASRTGQGTYEQYF. The CDR3 DNA is TGTGCCAGCAGGACCGGACAGGGGACCTACGAGCAGTACTTC.

J is TRBJ2-7 and V is TRBV5-1, with TRBD2 identical over 15 bases. The CDR3 consists of 14 residues. The germline V gene has CDR1 SGHRS and CDR2 YFSETQ. J gave up 6 bases and V 4 bases, and 2 bases lay outside the gene matches. CDR3 protein: CASSEGLAGGEQYF. Written as DNA, the CDR3 is TGCGCCAGCAGCGAGGGACTAGCGGGAGGCGAGCAGTACTTC. The whole variable domain, filled in from reference TRBV5-1 and TRBJ2-7, reads KAGVTQTPRYLIKTRGQQVTLSCSPISGHRSVSWYQQTPGQGLQFLFEYFSETQRNKGNFPGRFSGRQFSNSRSEMNVSTLELGDSALYLCASSEGLAGGEQYFGPGTRLTVT.

This clonotype turned up a few times. The V and J genes are TRBV4-2 and TRBJ1-6; perhaps TRBD1 as D (6 bases). In germline, CDR1 is LGHNA, CDR2 YNFKEQ. This CDR3 spans 16 amino acids. V was shortened by 1 base and J by 7 bases, with 14 bases between the two germline ends. The chain's CDR3 is CASSQGYRETNSPLHF. The CDR3 DNA sequence: TGTGCCAGCAGCCAAGGATACAGGGAAACGAATTCACCCCTCCACTTT.

This clonotype was detected a few times. V is TRBV2 and J is TRBJ2-1, with TRBD2 as a possible D gene (7 bases). This CDR3 contains 14 residues. Germline V gene data show CDR1 as SNHLY and CDR2 as FYNNEI. The V gene lost 5 bases and the J gene lost 9 bases, with 17 bases spanning the gap. CDR3 protein: CASSTPRGAGEQFF. The CDR3 nucleotides are TGTGCCAGCAGTACCCCTCGGGGGGCCGGTGAGCAGTTCTTC.

The J gene is TRBJ2-1, the V gene TRBV7-3; D is unclear. Trimming shortened V by 2 bases and J by 1 base, and 15 bases separated the two germline ends. Germline V gives CDR1 SGHTA, CDR2 FQGTGA. The CDR3 runs 17 residues. CDR3 in DNA: TGTGCCAGCAGCTTAGATTCACGGTATACGTCCTACAATGAGCAGTTCTTC. Encoded protein: CASSLDSRYTSYNEQFF.

This clonotype was observed a handful of times. The rearrangement uses TRBV13 and TRBJ2-2; 9 bases fit TRBD1. J was trimmed by 2 bases and V by 5 bases; bases with no gene match: 15. CDR3 length equals 19 residues. The germline V gene has CDR1 PRHDT and CDR2 FYEKMQ (reference sequence). CDR3 protein: CASSQPSGNRGRNTGELFF. Here the CDR3 DNA reads TGTGCCAGCAGCCAACCCTCCGGAAACAGGGGGCGAAACACCGGGGAGCTGTTTTTT.

Turning to this clonotype: A much larger clone sits a single nucleotide away, making a read error possible. The rearrangement uses TRBV29-1 and TRBJ2-5, with TRBD1 identical over 8 bases. Germline V gene sequence: CDR1 SQVTM, CDR2 ANQGSEA. There are 12 residues in the CDR3. The CDR3 DNA sequence: TGCAGAGTTGTGACGGGACAGGTGACCCAGTACTTC. It encodes CRVVTGQVTQYF.

CDR3 nucleotides: TGTGCCAGCAGCTCAAACAGCTTTAGCACAGATACGCAGTATTTT. It specifies CASSSNSFSTDTQYF. The chain links TRBV7-3 to TRBJ2-3, with D hard to call. Germline V gene lookup returns CDR1 SGHTA and CDR2 FQGTGA. The V end was cut by 4 bases, the J end by 0 bases, with 11 bases between. The CDR3 has 15 amino acids.

This rearrangement joins TRBV15 to TRBJ2-1; TRBD1 is a possible D gene (6 bases). The germline V and J ends were trimmed by 1 base and 0 bases, with 25 bases remaining between them. Germline loops: CDR1 LNHNV, CDR2 YYDKDF (reference sequence). CDR3 length: 21 residues. CDR3 sequence: CATSRVGGVGVKGNSYNEQFF. The CDR3 DNA sequence: TGTGCCACCAGCAGAGTAGGGGGTGTAGGGGTAAAGGGAAACTCCTACAATGAGCAGTTCTTC.

This clonotype was seen ten or more times. The chain joins TRBV15 to TRBJ2-7, with D unresolved. This CDR3 spans 13 amino acids. The germline CDR1 and CDR2 sequences are LNHNV and YYDKDF (reference sequence). V dropped 2 bases and J dropped 1 base, with 6 bases sitting between them. The CDR3 nucleotides are TGTGCCACCAGCAGATCGGTGTCCTACGAGCAGTACTTC. Translation: CATSRSVSYEQYF.

This chain uses TRBV2 with TRBJ2-3, with TRBD2 identical over 12 bases. Trimming removed 6 bases from V and 5 bases from J; junction bases left unmatched: 12. The CDR3 runs 17 residues. CDR1 and CDR2 (germline): SNHLY, FYNNEI. The CDR3 DNA reads as TGTGCCAGCAGAGTCAGATCTAGCGGGAGGGCCGTAGATACGCAGTATTTT. Protein sequence: CASRVRSSGRAVDTQYF.

This clonotype was detected a few times. V is TRBV19 and J is TRBJ2-5, with 11 bases lining up with TRBD2. After removal of 7 bases from V and 4 bases from J, the junction contained 2 bases not matched to a gene. Germline V gene lookup returns CDR1 LNHDA and CDR2 SQIVND (reference sequence). This CDR3 has 13 residues. The CDR3 here is CASNSGRAETQYF. CDR3 DNA: TGTGCCAGTAATAGCGGGAGGGCAGAGACCCAGTACTTC.

This chain connects TRBV24-1 to TRBJ1-1, with D perhaps TRBD1 (6 bases). This CDR3 has 15 residues. CDR1 and CDR2 (germline): KGHDR, SFDVKD. V lost 3 bases to trimming and J lost 6 bases, with 16 bases between them. This chain's CDR3 is CATSDTTGGLSEAFF. The CDR3 nucleotides are TGTGCCACCAGTGATACGACAGGCGGGTTATCTGAAGCTTTCTTT.

This sequence joins TRBV9 and TRBJ1-2, with 7 bases matching TRBD1. The V gene end was trimmed by 4 bases and the J gene end by 4 bases; junction bases not matched to a gene: 10. The CDR3 contains 15 residues. From germline, CDR1 is SGDLS and CDR2 YYNGEE. DNA of the CDR3: TGTGCCAGCAGCCCTTTGGGGACAGACGGCTATGGCTACACCTTC. Protein sequence: CASSPLGTDGYGYTF.

With respect to this clonotype: A junction end diverges from the germline sequence, so it may reflect a read error. CDR3 nucleotides: TGTGCTAGCAGCTTTAAGGGGCCCGCCTTTCAGTACTTC. It encodes CASSFKGPAFQYF. J is TRBJ2-4 and V is TRBV7-7; D perhaps matches TRBD1 (5 bases). This CDR3 comprises 13 residues. Germline V lookup: CDR1 SSHAT, CDR2 FNYEAQ (reference sequence). The complete variable domain, with remaining parts taken from reference TRBV7-7 and TRBJ2-4, reads GAGVSQSPRYKVTKRGQDVTLRCDPISSHATLYWYQQALGQGPEFLTYFNYEAQPDKSGLPSDRFSAERPEGSISTLTIQRTEQRDSAMYRCASSFKGPAFQYFGAGTRLSVL.

This chain connects TRBV6-6 to TRBJ2-3; 7 bases line up with TRBD2. CDR3 length: 16 residues. V shed 1 base, J shed 2 bases, and the junction held 6 bases outside the gene matches. Germline-derived CDR1 and CDR2 are MNHNY and SVGAGI (reference sequence). The CDR3 sequence: CASSYLAGVFTDTQYF. The CDR3 bases are TGTGCCAGCAGTTACTTGGCGGGGGTGTTCACAGATACGCAGTATTTT.

DNA for the CDR3: TGCGCCAGCAGCTCCGGACTAGCGGGTGAGCAGTTCTTC. It is translated as CASSSGLAGEQFF. The rearrangement uses TRBV5-1 and TRBJ2-1; TRBD2 matches at 11 bases. Looked up from germline, CDR1 is SGHRS and CDR2 is YFSETQ. CDR3 size: 13 residues. V shed 3 bases and J 9 bases; nucleotides not matched to a gene: 2.

The chain has TRBV2 and TRBJ2-1; a possible D gene is TRBD2 (6 bases). Germline assignment: CDR1 SNHLY and CDR2 FYNNEI. This CDR3 comprises 13 residues. Trimming took off 7 bases at V and 9 bases at J, with 16 bases between the two ends. The CDR3 here is CASTEVRGSEQFF. CDR3 nucleotides: TGTGCCAGCACCGAGGTACGGGGGAGTGAGCAGTTCTTC.

A word on this clonotype: A much larger clonotype is one base distant, so this may be a read error. The J gene is TRBJ1-2, the V gene TRBV12-3 or TRBV12-4; D gene ambiguous. V lost 4 bases, J lost 7 bases, and 4 bases lay in between. The CDR3 totals 10 residues. In nucleotides, the CDR3 is TGTGCCAGCAGTTCTTTTGGCTACACCTTC. This gives the protein CASSSFGYTF.

The gene calls are TRBV5-1 and TRBJ2-5; tentatively, D is TRBD1 (5 bases). CDR1 is SGHRS and CDR2 is YFSETQ in the germline V gene. The CDR3 runs 11 residues. V was trimmed by 3 bases and J by 10 bases, leaving 10 bases between them. CDR3 amino acids: CASSSRQIQYF. The CDR3 nucleotides read TGCGCCAGCAGCTCCCGACAGATCCAGTACTTC.

J is TRBJ2-7 and V is TRBV20-1, with TRBD2 matching over 8 bases. The germline gives CDR1 DFQATT, CDR2 SNEGSKA (reference sequence). CDR3 length: 16 residues. Germline trimming cut 2 bases from V and 3 bases from J; bases unmatched to any gene: 12. The CDR3 loop is CSARQYLSGTDYEQYF. Written as DNA, the CDR3 is TGCAGTGCTAGACAATACCTTAGCGGGACCGACTACGAGCAGTACTTC.

This clonotype was counted between two and nine times. The J gene is TRBJ2-7, the V gene TRBV14; D might be TRBD1 or TRBD2, each matching 6 bases. Germline CDR1 is SGHDN and CDR2 is FVKESK. Trimming pared 4 bases from V and 6 bases from J, leaving 22 bases between. The CDR3 covers 16 residues. In DNA, the CDR3 is TGTGCCAGCAGCCCACGGGGGCGGGGCCCGACTGTCGAGCAGTACTTC. Translation gives CASSPRGRGPTVEQYF.

This clonotype was seen ten or more times. A read error may account for a junction end that differs from germline. This chain links TRBV5-1 with TRBJ2-7; 10 nucleotides line up with TRBD2. The CDR3 contains 13 residues. Germline V gives CDR1 SGHRS, CDR2 YFSETQ. DNA for the CDR3: TGTGCCAGCAGTCTAGCGGGAGTGTACGAGCAGTACTTC. It yields the protein CASSLAGVYEQYF.